A selection of T cell receptor beta chains follows, all from one sample in a study of naive and memory T cell subsets. Via MiXCR, TCRdb re-called the UMI-ligation and nested PCR reads, giving one row per CDR3 protein. This sample yields about 150,000 distinct CDR3 sequences, of which over 15% are seen a single time; roughly 0.14% belongs to the top ten. The material sequenced was naive CD4+ T cells from blood. The origin of the receptors is a human donor in good health. The CDR3 runs from the conserved cysteine through the conserved F or W. A D gene is named only where the DNA matches it firmly. Not all rows give a size; the values are once, few, many and, for expanded clones, a class.

v_gene: TRBV10-3; d_gene: -; abundance: -; j_gene: TRBJ2-3; CDR3aa: CAISESTDTQYF; CDR3nt: TGTGCCATCAGTGAGTCTACAGATACGCAGTATTTT
v_gene: TRBV12-3/TRBV12-4; d_gene: TRBD1; abundance: few; j_gene: TRBJ2-1; CDR3aa: CASSPGTGRGQFF; CDR3nt: TGTGCCAGCAGCCCAGGGACAGGTAGGGGGCAGTTCTTC
v_gene: TRBV5-1; d_gene: -; abundance: few; j_gene: TRBJ2-2; CDR3aa: CASSLFTGDTGELFF; CDR3nt: TGCGCCAGCAGCTTGTTCACGGGGGACACCGGGGAGCTGTTTTTT
v_gene: TRBV3-1; d_gene: -; abundance: few; j_gene: TRBJ2-4; CDR3aa: CASSQGSTFQYF; CDR3nt: TGTGCCAGCAGCCAAGGCTCAACCTTTCAGTACTTC
v_gene: TRBV5-1; d_gene: TRBD1; abundance: -; j_gene: TRBJ2-7; CDR3aa: CASSPGQGLHEQYF; CDR3nt: TGCGCCAGCAGCCCGGGACAGGGGTTGCACGAGCAGTACTTC
v_gene: TRBV28; d_gene: -; abundance: few; j_gene: TRBJ1-1; CDR3aa: CASSLVDSLVAFF; CDR3nt: TGTGCCAGCAGTTTGGTCGATTCCTTGGTAGCTTTCTTT
v_gene: TRBV20-1; d_gene: -; abundance: few; j_gene: TRBJ2-1; CDR3aa: CSARDSNRGAYNEQFF; CDR3nt: TGCAGTGCTAGAGATTCGAACCGGGGCGCCTACAATGAGCAGTTCTTC
v_gene: TRBV2; d_gene: TRBD1; abundance: few; j_gene: TRBJ2-7; CDR3aa: CASSGTGGEQYF; CDR3nt: TGTGCCAGCAGTGGGACAGGGGGCGAGCAGTACTTC
v_gene: TRBV7-3; d_gene: -; abundance: many; j_gene: TRBJ2-3; CDR3aa: CASSPGPGRTDTQYF; CDR3nt: TGTGCCAGCAGCCCAGGTCCGGGCCGGACAGATACGCAGTATTTT
v_gene: TRBV12-3/TRBV12-4; d_gene: -; abundance: few; j_gene: TRBJ2-6; CDR3aa: CASSLGWDAGANVLTF; CDR3nt: TGTGCCAGCAGTTTGGGTTGGGATGCTGGGGCCAACGTCCTGACTTTC
v_gene: TRBV28; d_gene: -; abundance: -; j_gene: TRBJ2-1; CDR3aa: CASTGSWKSSYNEQFF; CDR3nt: TGTGCCAGCACCGGGAGCTGGAAAAGCTCCTACAATGAGCAGTTCTTC
v_gene: TRBV5-4; d_gene: TRBD2; abundance: few; j_gene: TRBJ2-7; CDR3aa: CASSPQTSAHGYEQYF; CDR3nt: TGTGCCAGCAGCCCCCAAACTAGCGCGCACGGCTACGAGCAGTACTTC